This record covers a single T cell receptor beta chain. As yet, its antigen is unknown. The sample belongs to a study of cytomegalovirus exposure and HLA in healthy donors. Study results and caveats: A missense DCLRE1C variant was associated with V- and J-gene trimming of TCR beta chains in a later analysis, and an independent cohort replicated the association.

The CDR3 runs 14 residues. V lost 5 bases and J lost 1; bases outside the gene matches: 4. Germline assignment: CDR1 SGHNT and CDR2 YYREEE (reference sequence). PCR was performed using 60 Vbeta and 13 Jbeta primers. Generated by immunoSEQ multiplex PCR, the TCRdb table keeps only in-frame clones and is missing some. The table counts 29,000 or so clones; 0.71% lies in the top ten. The chain employs TRBV5-4 and TRBJ2-5, with 8 bases lining up with TRBD2. The sequenced sample consisted of PBMCs. This clonotype originated in a man younger than 45 in good health and CMV-seronegative. For the CDR3, the DNA is TGTGCCAGCAGTCCCGGGACTAGCCAAGAGACCCAGTACTTC. Translation gives CASSPGTSQETQYF.